This T cell receptor beta chain was documented in a study of shared clonotypes between healthy human individuals. Deep was the level at which the assay was run. Here immunoSEQ multiplex PCR was the method, and the copy in TCRdb shows in-frame clones only, minus some. The sample holds roughly 490,000 clones, 79% seen once. Adult Caucasians living in Nashville, Tennessee made up all of the donors. Germline values: CDR1 SGHRS, CDR2 YFSETQ. Trimming at V came to 2 bases and at J to 7 bases, leaving 2 bases not matched to a gene. CDR3 size: 14 residues. The material sequenced was PBMCs. The chain joins TRBV5-1 to TRBJ2-1; 11 bases line up with TRBD2. The clonotype comes from a woman aged 40 to 50 in good health. Some clones in this sample may be carry-over from other donors' samples. The CDR3 loop reads CASSFSSGRNEQFF. CDR3 DNA: TGCGCCAGCAGCTTCTCTAGCGGGAGGAATGAGCAGTTCTTC.